This is a list of T cell receptor beta chains from one sample in a study of shared clonotypes between healthy human individuals. Measured with immunoSEQ multiplex PCR; TCRdb has only the in-frame clones, and not every one. The table lists 560,000 or so clones, approximately 96% of them singletons, with less than 0.13% in the top ten. Sequencing was done on a sample of naive CD8+ T cells sorted from blood. Receptors originate from a woman aged 25 to 39 in good health. CDR3s include the opening cysteine and the closing phenylalanine or tryptophan. A D gene is named only where the DNA matches it firmly. Clone sizes are given selectively: once, few, many, or a class where the clone is expanded.

clone size: once
D gene: .
V gene: TRBV7-8
J gene: TRBJ2-7
CDR3 protein: CASTILGQKSYEQYF
CDR3 DNA: TGTGCCAGCACCATCCTCGGGCAGAAAAGCTACGAGCAGTACTTC

clone size: .
D gene: .
V gene: TRBV27
J gene: TRBJ1-5
CDR3 protein: CASSLYQASNQPQHF
CDR3 DNA: TGTGCCAGCAGTTTGTATCAGGCGAGCAATCAGCCCCAGCATTTT

clone size: .
D gene: .
V gene: TRBV7-8
J gene: TRBJ1-3
CDR3 protein: CASSLGVGRVSGNTIYF
CDR3 DNA: TGTGCCAGCAGCTTAGGCGTGGGCAGGGTCTCTGGAAACACCATATATTTT

clone size: once
D gene: .
V gene: TRBV27
J gene: TRBJ2-3
CDR3 protein: CASSSKPYLSGTDTQYF
CDR3 DNA: TGTGCCAGCAGTTCGAAACCATATCTTAGCGGCACAGATACGCAGTATTTT

clone size: .
D gene: TRBD1
V gene: TRBV9
J gene: TRBJ1-3
CDR3 protein: CASSVDRGLSGNTIYF
CDR3 DNA: TGTGCCAGCAGCGTCGACAGGGGGCTGTCTGGAAACACCATATATTTT

clone size: .
D gene: .
V gene: TRBV5-4
J gene: TRBJ1-4
CDR3 protein: CASSLGMDREKLFF
CDR3 DNA: TGTGCCAGCAGCTTGGGAATGGATCGGGAAAAACTGTTTTTT

clone size: .
D gene: TRBD1
V gene: TRBV4-1
J gene: TRBJ2-5
CDR3 protein: CASSQIQGAQETQYF
CDR3 DNA: TGCGCCAGCAGCCAAATACAGGGGGCACAAGAGACCCAGTACTTC

clone size: .
D gene: .
V gene: TRBV9
J gene: TRBJ2-5
CDR3 protein: CASSESGTASGTQYF
CDR3 DNA: TGTGCCAGCAGTGAATCCGGGACTGCAAGTGGGACCCAGTACTTC

clone size: .
D gene: TRBD2
V gene: TRBV9
J gene: TRBJ2-1
CDR3 protein: CASSVDGSGRDEQFF
CDR3 DNA: TGTGCCAGCAGCGTAGACGGTAGCGGGAGAGATGAGCAGTTCTTC

clone size: .
D gene: TRBD2
V gene: TRBV7-9
J gene: TRBJ2-5
CDR3 protein: CASSVAGRGETQYF
CDR3 DNA: TGTGCCAGCAGCGTAGCGGGACGGGGAGAGACCCAGTACTTC

clone size: .
D gene: TRBD2
V gene: TRBV6-5
J gene: TRBJ2-1
CDR3 protein: CATCLTSGYNEQFF
CDR3 DNA: TGTGCCACCTGCCTGACTAGCGGATACAATGAGCAGTTCTTC

clone size: once
D gene: .
V gene: TRBV4-1
J gene: TRBJ2-2
CDR3 protein: CASSHSLAGELFF
CDR3 DNA: TGCGCCAGCAGCCATTCCCTCGCCGGGGAGCTGTTTTTT

clone size: .
D gene: TRBD2
V gene: TRBV11-1
J gene: TRBJ2-2
CDR3 protein: CASSLLAANTGELFF
CDR3 DNA: TGTGCCAGCAGCTTACTAGCGGCGAACACCGGGGAGCTGTTTTTT

clone size: once
D gene: TRBD1
V gene: TRBV2
J gene: TRBJ2-7
CDR3 protein: CASWGGQGYEQYF
CDR3 DNA: TGTGCCAGCTGGGGGGGACAGGGATACGAGCAGTACTTC

clone size: .
D gene: .
V gene: TRBV2
J gene: TRBJ1-3
CDR3 protein: CASSIGQGNTIYF
CDR3 DNA: TGTGCCAGCAGCATCGGACAGGGAAACACCATATATTTT

clone size: .
D gene: .
V gene: TRBV13
J gene: TRBJ2-1
CDR3 protein: CASSLGGVVLPTNEQFF
CDR3 DNA: TGTGCCAGCAGCTTAGGAGGGGTGGTGCTCCCAACAAATGAGCAGTTCTTC

clone size: .
D gene: .
V gene: TRBV5-4
J gene: TRBJ2-1
CDR3 protein: CASSLSGEQFF
CDR3 DNA: TGTGCCAGCAGCTTGAGTGGTGAGCAGTTCTTC

clone size: .
D gene: .
V gene: TRBV6-6
J gene: TRBJ1-5
CDR3 protein: CASSYSGDDPTEPQHF
CDR3 DNA: TGTGCCAGCAGTTACTCGGGCGACGATCCAACGGAGCCCCAGCATTTT

clone size: .
D gene: .
V gene: TRBV14
J gene: TRBJ2-1
CDR3 protein: CASSQDEQNPIPYNEQFF
CDR3 DNA: TGTGCCAGCAGCCAAGACGAACAGAATCCCATACCCTACAATGAGCAGTTCTTC

clone size: .
D gene: .
V gene: TRBV2
J gene: TRBJ2-7
CDR3 protein: CASGITYEQYF
CDR3 DNA: TGTGCCAGCGGCATCACCTACGAGCAGTACTTC

clone size: .
D gene: .
V gene: TRBV27
J gene: TRBJ1-4
CDR3 protein: CASSSLLSNEKLFF
CDR3 DNA: TGTGCCAGCAGTTCCCTCTTATCTAATGAAAAACTGTTTTTT

clone size: .
D gene: .
V gene: TRBV7-9
J gene: TRBJ2-7
CDR3 protein: CASSLAFAMSYEQYF
CDR3 DNA: TGTGCCAGCAGCTTAGCTTTCGCTATGTCCTACGAGCAGTACTTC

clone size: .
D gene: TRBD1
V gene: TRBV9
J gene: TRBJ1-1
CDR3 protein: CASSVDGSVTGVNTEAFF
CDR3 DNA: TGTGCCAGCAGCGTAGATGGCTCGGTGACAGGGGTGAACACTGAAGCTTTCTTT

clone size: once
D gene: TRBD2
V gene: TRBV18
J gene: TRBJ2-1
CDR3 protein: CASSPLSAPSGRIYEQFF
CDR3 DNA: TGTGCCAGCTCACCCCTCTCCGCTCCGAGCGGGAGAATCTATGAGCAGTTCTTC

clone size: .
D gene: TRBD2
V gene: TRBV27
J gene: TRBJ2-5
CDR3 protein: CASSFTSGFQETQYF
CDR3 DNA: TGTGCCAGCAGTTTTACTAGCGGGTTCCAAGAGACCCAGTACTTC

clone size: .
D gene: .
V gene: TRBV11-3
J gene: TRBJ1-5
CDR3 protein: CASSPGASLSNQPQHF
CDR3 DNA: TGTGCCAGCAGCCCCGGCGCCAGCCTTAGCAATCAGCCCCAGCATTTT

clone size: .
D gene: .
V gene: TRBV29-1
J gene: TRBJ2-2
CDR3 protein: CSVEGGQVGRGVTGELFF
CDR3 DNA: TGCAGCGTTGAAGGTGGGCAGGTCGGAAGGGGGGTCACCGGGGAGCTGTTTTTT

clone size: .
D gene: .
V gene: TRBV7-9
J gene: TRBJ2-2
CDR3 protein: CASSLVAAGELFF
CDR3 DNA: TGTGCCAGCAGCTTAGTAGCTGCCGGGGAGCTGTTTTTT

clone size: .
D gene: .
V gene: TRBV4-1
J gene: TRBJ2-7
CDR3 protein: CASSQSGLDLTYEQYF
CDR3 DNA: TGCGCCAGCAGCCAATCGGGGTTGGACCTGACCTACGAGCAGTACTTC

clone size: .
D gene: .
V gene: TRBV5-6
J gene: TRBJ2-5
CDR3 protein: CASSLEQGSETQYF
CDR3 DNA: TGTGCCAGCAGCTTGGAACAGGGTAGCGAGACCCAGTACTTC

clone size: .
D gene: .
V gene: TRBV7-9
J gene: TRBJ2-1
CDR3 protein: CASSLVGADEQFF
CDR3 DNA: TGTGCCAGCAGCTTAGTAGGGGCCGATGAGCAGTTCTTC

clone size: .
D gene: .
V gene: TRBV27
J gene: TRBJ1-2
CDR3 protein: CASSLSAGTNYGYTF
CDR3 DNA: TGTGCCAGCAGTTTATCGGCAGGGACTAACTATGGCTACACCTTC

clone size: .
D gene: TRBD1
V gene: TRBV28
J gene: TRBJ1-5
CDR3 protein: CASRWTGGGQPQHF
CDR3 DNA: TGTGCCAGCAGGTGGACAGGGGGTGGGCAGCCCCAGCATTTT

clone size: .
D gene: TRBD1
V gene: TRBV5-8
J gene: TRBJ1-5
CDR3 protein: CASRRTGMGQPQHF
CDR3 DNA: TGTGCCAGCAGGAGGACAGGGATGGGACAGCCCCAGCATTTT

clone size: .
D gene: .
V gene: TRBV6-5
J gene: TRBJ1-1
CDR3 protein: CASQTGDLGNTEAFF
CDR3 DNA: TGTGCCAGCCAAACCGGGGATTTAGGGAACACTGAAGCTTTCTTT

clone size: .
D gene: .
V gene: TRBV7-9
J gene: TRBJ1-2
CDR3 protein: CASSSHSWEGSIRYGYTF
CDR3 DNA: TGTGCCAGCAGCTCCCACTCGTGGGAGGGTTCGATTCGCTATGGCTACACCTTC

clone size: once
D gene: .
V gene: TRBV4-1
J gene: TRBJ1-5
CDR3 protein: CASSQTSGQPQHF
CDR3 DNA: TGCGCCAGCAGCCAAACAAGCGGGCAGCCCCAGCATTTT

clone size: .
D gene: .
V gene: TRBV7-6
J gene: TRBJ2-1
CDR3 protein: CASSLGTSRGAYNEQFF
CDR3 DNA: TGTGCCAGCAGCTTAGGAACATCGAGAGGAGCCTACAATGAGCAGTTCTTC

clone size: .
D gene: .
V gene: TRBV5-1
J gene: TRBJ1-2
CDR3 protein: CASSWGRNYGYTF
CDR3 DNA: TGCGCCAGCAGCTGGGGGCGGAACTATGGCTACACCTTC

clone size: once
D gene: TRBD2
V gene: TRBV15
J gene: TRBJ2-1
CDR3 protein: CATSTEGLAGNEQFF
CDR3 DNA: TGTGCCACCAGCACCGAGGGACTAGCGGGAAATGAGCAGTTCTTC

clone size: .
D gene: TRBD2
V gene: TRBV6-5
J gene: TRBJ2-3
CDR3 protein: CASSYSRLAGEAQYF
CDR3 DNA: TGTGCCAGCAGTTACTCGAGACTAGCGGGAGAGGCGCAGTATTTT

clone size: .
D gene: TRBD2
V gene: TRBV27
J gene: TRBJ2-4
CDR3 protein: CASRLAGVQNIQYF
CDR3 DNA: TGTGCCAGCAGACTAGCGGGAGTTCAAAACATTCAGTACTTC

clone size: .
D gene: .
V gene: TRBV21-1
J gene: TRBJ2-1
CDR3 protein: CASRPSGQGVCNEQFF
CDR3 DNA: TGTGCCAGCAGACCATCAGGACAGGGGGTTTGCAATGAGCAGTTCTTC

clone size: .
D gene: TRBD1
V gene: TRBV9
J gene: TRBJ2-1
CDR3 protein: CASSSPGTGANNEQFF
CDR3 DNA: TGTGCCAGCAGCTCGCCCGGGACAGGGGCCAACAATGAGCAGTTCTTC

clone size: .
D gene: .
V gene: TRBV29-1
J gene: TRBJ2-7
CDR3 protein: CSVPDRFGYEQYF
CDR3 DNA: TGCAGCGTTCCTGACAGGTTCGGGTACGAGCAGTACTTC

clone size: .
D gene: TRBD2
V gene: TRBV5-1
J gene: TRBJ2-3
CDR3 protein: CASSPYTGGSTDTQYF
CDR3 DNA: TGCGCCAGCAGCCCGTATACGGGAGGAAGCACAGATACGCAGTATTTT

clone size: .
D gene: TRBD2
V gene: TRBV15
J gene: TRBJ2-1
CDR3 protein: CATRGTSGINEQFF
CDR3 DNA: TGTGCCACCAGAGGGACTAGCGGCATCAATGAGCAGTTCTTC

clone size: .
D gene: .
V gene: TRBV6-5
J gene: TRBJ2-2
CDR3 protein: CASSYSLGENTGELFF
CDR3 DNA: TGTGCCAGCAGTTACTCGTTAGGGGAGAACACCGGGGAGCTGTTTTTT

clone size: .
D gene: .
V gene: TRBV5-6
J gene: TRBJ2-1
CDR3 protein: CASSFGSGGNEQFF
CDR3 DNA: TGTGCCAGCAGCTTTGGGTCTGGGGGCAATGAGCAGTTCTTC

clone size: .
D gene: TRBD1
V gene: TRBV7-3
J gene: TRBJ1-2
CDR3 protein: CASSLLGAGGSGYTF
CDR3 DNA: TGTGCCAGCAGCTTACTGGGCGCAGGGGGAAGTGGCTACACCTTC

clone size: .
D gene: .
V gene: TRBV7-8
J gene: TRBJ1-1
CDR3 protein: CASSLGIPSNTEAFF
CDR3 DNA: TGTGCCAGCAGCTTAGGAATACCTTCGAACACTGAAGCTTTCTTT

clone size: .
D gene: TRBD2
V gene: TRBV28
J gene: TRBJ2-1
CDR3 protein: CASSRTSGVYNEQFF
CDR3 DNA: TGTGCCAGCAGTCGCACTAGCGGGGTTTACAATGAGCAGTTCTTC

clone size: once
D gene: TRBD1
V gene: TRBV18
J gene: TRBJ2-7
CDR3 protein: CASSPAQGDNEQYF
CDR3 DNA: TGTGCCAGCTCACCAGCACAGGGGGACAACGAGCAGTACTTC